This T cell receptor (beta chain) was sequenced during a study of blood T cell repertoires in COVID-19 (TCRdb year 2020). Background on the whole study: Samples from collaborators originated in the United States, Italy and Spain and spanned both the acute and convalescent phases of COVID-19. Nearly every sample came with metadata listing a de-identified subject ID, COVID-19 status, age in years and sex. The samples were drawn from the first 160 participants of the ongoing ImmuneRACE study and from some 1,300 subjects provided by 6 global collaborators. Where available, HLA class I and class II types were obtained from metadata supplied by the sample provider rather than from assay-based typing. Subjects who had been exposed to COVID-19, were actively infected with it, or had recovered from it provided the deeply sampled blood TCRbeta repertoires that made up the dataset. The material from the prospective study consisted of cDNA or gDNA derived from T cells, B-cell-depleted T cells, or PBMCs. The repertoires were released in a freely available public database intended as a resource for research on the immune response to SARS-CoV-2.

Each collaborating institution followed its own protocols to collect whole blood in K2EDTA tubes. For TCRbeta analysis, collaborators shipped samples in one of three forms: frozen whole blood, isolated PBMCs, or DNA extracted from either of those sample types. The immunoSEQ Assay, a bias-controlled multiplex PCR, was used to amplify TCRbeta CDR3 regions from genomic DNA. The authors' analysis ran thus. Within the assay, amplification of reference gene primers was used to estimate how many nucleated cells each sample contained. To quantify the absolute abundance of each unique TCRbeta CDR3 rearrangement, sequence reads were collapsed and filtered. For each sample, productive Simpson clonality was calculated by taking the square root of Simpson's diversity index across productive rearrangements. TCRdb mirrors the immuneACCESS table, restricted to in-frame sequences. Some clones are absent from its copies; in checked studies, under half trace to an unresolved V gene, and the reason for the others is unknown. V, J and clone size derive from that table, while D and trimming were established from the DNA sequence. The sample records a few hundred thousand clones, 80% to 90% of which are singletons. The ten biggest clones cover around 9.3% of the sample.

Broader findings and caveats from the paper: The amount of clinical and demographic metadata varied by source and participant and was provided uncurated.

The CDR3 starts with the cysteine, ends with the phenylalanine, and has 14 residues. The sequence is cut down to CDR3 DNA, 42 bases in frame from base 1. CDR1 SGDLS and CDR2 YYNGEE are derived from the germline V gene. Cut back by 4 bases and 2 bases, the V and J ends lie 13 bases apart. This clone was counted a single time. The target of this receptor is not known. The input lacks base qualities; no much larger clone sits a single base away. The sequence derives from a woman older than 75 with acute or convalescent COVID-19. Material: peripheral blood. The chain is assembled from TRBV9 and TRBJ2-7; the D gene is perhaps TRBD2, on 5 matching bases. The CDR3 region reads CASSRSTRTYEQYF. DNA sequence: TGTGCCAGCAGCCGTTCCACTAGAACCTACGAGCAGTACTTC.